A single sample is the source of the 16 T cell receptor beta chains below, sequenced in a study of blood T cell repertoires in COVID-19. Only in-frame clones appear in the TCRdb table, and some are missing; sequencing was by immunoSEQ multiplex PCR. The table has about 250,000 clones, 80% to 90% seen once. The sequenced material came from peripheral blood. The receptor set was obtained from an elderly man with acute or convalescent COVID-19.

This clone has a single count. CDR3 region: CASKPSRGSYNEQFF. The CDR3, as DNA: TGCGCCAGCAAACCTAGTCGGGGATCGTACAATGAGCAGTTCTTC. J is TRBJ2-1 and V is TRBV4-1; the D gene is possibly TRBD2 (5 bases). Germline V gives CDR1 MGHRA, CDR2 YSYEKL. The CDR3 contains 15 residues. Trimming left V 7 bases short and J 4 bases short, with 17 bases between.

The CDR3 protein is CASSPTPYEQYF. Here the CDR3 DNA reads TGTGCCAGCAGTCCCACTCCTTACGAGCAGTACTTC. The chain joins TRBV28 to TRBJ2-7; D unclear. The length of the CDR3 is 12 residues. Trimming cost V 5 bases and J 4 bases, with 9 bases left between them. Germline assignment: CDR1 MDHEN and CDR2 SYDVKM.

This clone was detected only once. J is TRBJ1-2 and V is TRBV3-1 (or the pseudogene TRBV3-2), with TRBD1 matching over 10 bases. The CDR3 covers 18 residues. The germline V gene encodes CDR1 LGHDT and CDR2 YNNKEL (reference sequence). Trimming at V came to 2 bases and at J to 0 bases, leaving 9 bases not matched to a gene. Here the CDR3 reads CASSQYDRGLDTNYGYTF. CDR3 in DNA: TGTGCCAGCAGCCAATATGACAGGGGGCTGGATACTAACTATGGCTACACCTTC.

The chain joins TRBV7-9 to TRBJ1-5; D is ambiguous. The germline CDR1 and CDR2 sequences are SEHNR and FQNEAQ (reference sequence). The CDR3 extends over 17 amino acids. Deletions cut 5 bases from V and 6 bases from J, with 23 bases between. The DNA of the CDR3 is TGTGCCAGCAGCCAAGCGGGGAGGGTATCTGGTAGTCAGCCCCAGCATTTT. As protein: CASSQAGRVSGSQPQHF.

The rearrangement joins TRBV3-1 (or the pseudogene TRBV3-2) to TRBJ1-2, with D possibly matching TRBD1 (5 bases). CDR1 and CDR2 from the germline V gene are LGHDT and YNNKEL (reference sequence). Deletions cut 3 bases from V and 8 bases from J, with 16 bases between. The CDR3 has 14 amino acids. The DNA of the CDR3 is TGTGCCAGCAGCCAGGTAGGGGTAGGTGGAGGCTACACCTTC. It specifies CASSQVGVGGGYTF.

The rearrangement joins TRBV28 to TRBJ2-7; 10 bases align to TRBD1. V shed 2 bases, J shed 6 bases, and the junction held 10 bases outside the gene matches. The CDR3 runs 16 residues. Germline V gene sequence: CDR1 MDHEN, CDR2 SYDVKM. DNA for the CDR3: TGTGCCAGCAGTTTAGGACAGGGGGACCGCTTTGTCGAGCAGTACTTC. It is translated as CASSLGQGDRFVEQYF.

The gene calls are TRBV7-7 and TRBJ2-1, with TRBD2 matching over 11 bases. The V gene's germline CDR1 is SSHAT and CDR2 FNYEAQ (reference sequence). This CDR3 region has 16 residues. V dropped 2 bases and J dropped 5; count of bases not matched to a gene: 5. CDR3 nucleotide sequence: TGTGCCAGCAGCTTATCCCTAGCGGGAGGTCACAATGAGCAGTTCTTC. Translated, it gives CASSLSLAGGHNEQFF.

The chain has TRBV19 and TRBJ2-3; TRBD1 might be the D (7 bases). The CDR3 length is 16 residues. V lost 9 bases and J lost 2, with 21 bases in between. Per germline, CDR1 LNHDA and CDR2 SQIVND (reference sequence). The CDR3, as DNA: TGTGCCAGCCAAGGATGGGGGGACAGAGACACAGATACGCAGTATTTT. It translates to CASQGWGDRDTDTQYF.

The chain couples TRBV28 to TRBJ2-7; TRBD1 matches 7 bases. The CDR3 runs 11 residues. CDR1 and CDR2 (germline): MDHEN, SYDVKM. After removal of 5 bases from V and 7 bases from J, the junction contained 2 bases not matched to a gene. The CDR3 DNA reads as TGTGCCAGCAGTGCGGACAGGGAGCAGTACTTC. This translates into CASSADREQYF.

The chain has TRBV5-1 and TRBJ2-7, with 12 bases lining up with TRBD1. With V trimmed by 4 bases and J by 3 bases, 5 bases remained unmatched. CDR1 and CDR2 from the germline V gene are SGHRS and YFSETQ. CDR3 length equals 15 residues. The CDR3 DNA reads as TGCGCCAGCAGCAGGGGACAGGGGGCAGTCTACGAGCAGTACTTC. This gives the protein CASSRGQGAVYEQYF.

The rearrangement uses TRBV29-1 and TRBJ2-3, with D possibly TRBD2 on 7 matching bases. From germline, CDR1 is SQVTM and CDR2 ANQGSEA. The CDR3 length is 15 residues. V lost 3 bases, J lost 1 base, and 14 bases lay in between. This CDR3 is CSVERGGRGTDTQYF. The DNA of the CDR3 is TGCAGCGTTGAGAGGGGGGGCCGCGGCACAGATACGCAGTATTTT.

V usage is TRBV7-2 and J usage is TRBJ1-4, with D maybe TRBD1 (6 bases). CDR3 length: 15 amino acids. V was pared by 2 bases and J by 3 bases, with 10 bases between. From germline, CDR1 is SGHTA and CDR2 FQGNSA. Written as DNA, the CDR3 is TGTGCCAGCAGCTTATACAGGGCGGCTAATGAAAAACTGTTTTTT. This encodes CASSLYRAANEKLFF.

V is TRBV5-1 and J is TRBJ1-5; tentative D call: TRBD1 (5 bases). Trimming removed 5 bases at V and 3 bases at J, with 15 bases between. This CDR3 is built from 15 residues. Per the germline V gene, CDR1 is SGHRS and CDR2 is YFSETQ. The CDR3 loop reads CASSSGIADNQPQHF. The CDR3 nucleotides are TGCGCCAGCAGTTCAGGGATAGCCGACAATCAGCCCCAGCATTTT.

J is TRBJ2-3 and V is TRBV2; 9 bases map to TRBD2. Germline V gene sequence: CDR1 SNHLY, CDR2 FYNNEI. Losses at the gene ends were 11 bases for V and 2 bases for J; bases not matched to a gene: 8. This CDR3 region has 14 residues. DNA for the CDR3: TGTGCCGGTAGAGCGGGGGGCACCACAGATACGCAGTATTTT. It specifies CAGRAGGTTDTQYF.

This chain connects TRBV11-2 to TRBJ1-3; D call uncertain. Looked up from germline, CDR1 is SGHAT and CDR2 is FQNNGV. The germline V and J ends were trimmed by 5 bases and 4 bases, with 9 bases remaining between them. This CDR3 region has 13 residues. The CDR3: CASSRFAGNTIYF. Here the CDR3 DNA reads TGTGCCAGCAGCCGGTTTGCGGGAAACACCATATATTTT.

This chain connects TRBV29-1 to TRBJ2-4, with D perhaps TRBD1 (7 bases). V lost 0 bases and J 9 bases, leaving 12 bases between the germline ends. The CDR3 consists of 13 residues. Germline V lookup: CDR1 SQVTM, CDR2 ANQGSEA. CDR3 nucleotides: TGCAGCGTTGAAGATATGGAGGGGGCCATTCAGTACTTC. This encodes CSVEDMEGAIQYF. The variable domain in full, completed from reference TRBV29-1 and TRBJ2-4, reads SAVISQKPSRDICQRGTSLTIQCQVDSQVTMMFWYRQQPGQSLTLIATANQGSEATYESGFVIDKFPISRPNLTFSTLTVSNMSPEDSSIYLCSVEDMEGAIQYFGAGTRLSVL.